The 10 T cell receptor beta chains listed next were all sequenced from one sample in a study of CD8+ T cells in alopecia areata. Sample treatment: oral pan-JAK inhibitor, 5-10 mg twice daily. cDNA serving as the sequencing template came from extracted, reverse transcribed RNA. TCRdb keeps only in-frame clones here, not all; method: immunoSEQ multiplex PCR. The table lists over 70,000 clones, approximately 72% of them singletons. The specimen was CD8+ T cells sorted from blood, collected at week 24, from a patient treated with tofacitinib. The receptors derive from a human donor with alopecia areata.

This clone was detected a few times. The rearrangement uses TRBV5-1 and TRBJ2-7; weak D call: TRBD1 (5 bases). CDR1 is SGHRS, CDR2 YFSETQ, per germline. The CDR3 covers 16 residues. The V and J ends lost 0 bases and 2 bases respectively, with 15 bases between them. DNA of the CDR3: TGCGCCAGCAGCTTGGTTGGTGGGGCCAAAACCTACGAGCAGTACTTC. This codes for CASSLVGGAKTYEQYF. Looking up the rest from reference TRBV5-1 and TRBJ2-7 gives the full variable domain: KAGVTQTPRYLIKTRGQQVTLSCSPISGHRSVSWYQQTPGQGLQFLFEYFSETQRNKGNFPGRFSGRQFSNSRSEMNVSTLELGDSALYLCASSLVGGAKTYEQYFGPGTRLTVT.

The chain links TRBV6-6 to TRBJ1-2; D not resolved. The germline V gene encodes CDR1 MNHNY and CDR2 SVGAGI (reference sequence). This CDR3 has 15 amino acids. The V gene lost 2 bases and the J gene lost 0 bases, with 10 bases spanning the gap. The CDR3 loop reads CASSYARLSNYGYTF. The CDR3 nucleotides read TGTGCCAGCAGTTACGCCCGTCTATCTAACTATGGCTACACCTTC.

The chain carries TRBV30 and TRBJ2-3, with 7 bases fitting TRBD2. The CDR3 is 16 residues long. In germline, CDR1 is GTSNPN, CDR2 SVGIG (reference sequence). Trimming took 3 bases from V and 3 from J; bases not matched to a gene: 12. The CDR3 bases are TGTGCCTGGAGCACTCCGGCGGGAGCGGGTACAGATACGCAGTATTTT. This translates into CAWSTPAGAGTDTQYF. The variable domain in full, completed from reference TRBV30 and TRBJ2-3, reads SQTIHQWPATLVQPVGSPLSLECTVEGTSNPNLYWYRQAAGRGLQLLFYSVGIGQISSEVPQNLSASRPQDRQFILSSKKLLLSDSGFYLCAWSTPAGAGTDTQYFGPGTRLTVL.

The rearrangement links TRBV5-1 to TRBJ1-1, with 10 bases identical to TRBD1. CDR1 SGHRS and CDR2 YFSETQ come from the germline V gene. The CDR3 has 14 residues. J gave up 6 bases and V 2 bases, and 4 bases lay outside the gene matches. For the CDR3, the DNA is TGCGCCAGCAGCTTCGGACAGGGGGTCGCTGAAGCTTTCTTT. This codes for CASSFGQGVAEAFF.

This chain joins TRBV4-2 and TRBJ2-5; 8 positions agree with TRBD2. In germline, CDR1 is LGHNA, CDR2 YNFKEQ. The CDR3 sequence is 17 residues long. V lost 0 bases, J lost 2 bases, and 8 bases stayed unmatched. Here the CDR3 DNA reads TGTGCCAGCAGCCAAGATGGCGCTAGCGGGCCTCAAGAGACCCAGTACTTC. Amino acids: CASSQDGASGPQETQYF.

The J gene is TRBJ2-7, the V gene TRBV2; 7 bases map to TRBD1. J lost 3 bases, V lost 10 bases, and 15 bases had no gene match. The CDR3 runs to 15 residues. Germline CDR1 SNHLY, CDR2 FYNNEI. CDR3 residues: CAIPRLPGQIYEQYF. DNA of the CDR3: TGTGCCATCCCCCGCCTCCCGGGACAGATCTACGAGCAGTACTTC.

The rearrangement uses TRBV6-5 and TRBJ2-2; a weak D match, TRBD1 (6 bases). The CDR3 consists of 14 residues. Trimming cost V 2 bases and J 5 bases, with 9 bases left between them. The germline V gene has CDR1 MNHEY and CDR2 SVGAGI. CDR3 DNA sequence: TGTGCCAGCAGTTACAGTACAGGGACCGGGGAGCTGTTTTTT. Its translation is CASSYSTGTGELFF.

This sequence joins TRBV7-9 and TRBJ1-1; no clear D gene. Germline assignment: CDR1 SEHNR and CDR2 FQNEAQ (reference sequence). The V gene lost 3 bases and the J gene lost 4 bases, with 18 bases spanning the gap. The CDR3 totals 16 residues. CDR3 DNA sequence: TGTGCCAGCAGCTTCGGGAGAGAGAGGAGTGCCACTGAAGCTTTCTTT. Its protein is CASSFGRERSATEAFF.

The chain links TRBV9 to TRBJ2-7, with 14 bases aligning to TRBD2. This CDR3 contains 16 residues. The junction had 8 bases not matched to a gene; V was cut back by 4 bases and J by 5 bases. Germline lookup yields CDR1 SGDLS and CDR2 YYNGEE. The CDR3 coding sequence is TGTGCCAGCAGCCCGGGGACTAGCGGGAGAGACAACGAGCAGTACTTC. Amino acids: CASSPGTSGRDNEQYF.

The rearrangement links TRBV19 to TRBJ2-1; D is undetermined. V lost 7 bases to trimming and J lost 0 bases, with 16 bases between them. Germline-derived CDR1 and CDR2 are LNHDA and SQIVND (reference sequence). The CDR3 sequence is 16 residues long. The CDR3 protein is CASTPVPYSSYNEQFF. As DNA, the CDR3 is TGTGCCAGTACCCCTGTTCCGTACAGCTCCTACAATGAGCAGTTCTTC.